The clone carrying this T cell receptor (beta chain) came up many times. A read error may produce the germline difference seen at one junction end. The V gene's germline CDR1 is MNHNY and CDR2 SVGAGI (reference sequence). CDR3 length: 11 residues. TCRdb processed the 5' RACE reads anew with MiXCR; each CDR3 protein has one entry. The sample carries under 350,000 distinct CDR3 sequences, over 4% recorded once. These data originate in a study of T cells after yellow fever vaccination. This clonotype was sampled from a man between 18 and 35 years old who received the YFV17D yellow fever vaccine. V gene TRBV6-6 combines with J gene TRBJ1-1, with D hard to call. The sample in question was PBMCs, obtained 5 days after the yellow fever booster vaccination. In DNA, the CDR3 is TGTGCCAGCAATTACGGGCCTGAAGCTTTCTTT. Protein sequence: CASNYGPEAFF.